This section outlines one TCR beta chain sequence together with its context. This clonotype came up many times. There is no known antigen for this receptor. Qualities for individual bases were not recorded, and no much larger clone is one base off. The library came from multiplex PCR. TCRdb shows the sequencer as Illumina HiSeq 4000. CDR3 regions were amplified by Arm-PCR with iRepertoire HTBI primers to construct TCR beta libraries. Gel purification was performed on PCR products prior to sequencing. The source study handled its data this way. A total of 62 TRBV and 14 TRBJ segments were identified across samples and were used for gene usage analysis of CDR3 amino acid clonotypes. COPE and FqMerger were used to merge filtered high-quality paired reads into contigs. BLAST was used to align contigs to the IMGT TRBV, TRBD and TRBJ reference genes, and CDR3 was defined following IMGT. Clonotypes above 0.1% frequency were classified as highly expanded clones. Shannon entropy was used to measure repertoire diversity, and the Gini coefficient was used to measure V-J evenness. A clonotype was considered public if more than one individual shared it. TCRdb took the public reads, trimmed them with fastp at Q25, ran MiXCR for clone calling and kept in-frame beta chains. Each entry merges the rows of one CDR3 protein and shows their most common DNA and genes. The V and J calls come from TCRdb's annotation, not from the publication. The sample contains almost 350,000 distinct CDR3 sequences, around 20% of them found a single time. The top ten clones comprise 29% of the sample.

The data derive from a study of regulatory T cells in long-lasting Graves disease (dated by TCRdb to the early 2020s). Notes on the research overall: Persistent Graves' disease meant more than 5 years of antithyroid drug treatment with TSH receptor autoantibodies that stayed positive. Patients with persistent Graves' disease were compared with patients with newly diagnosed Graves' disease using TCR sequencing and RNA sequencing of peripheral blood. In the clinical cohort, patients with persistent Graves' disease had used antithyroid drugs for an average of about 10.3 years. TCR sequencing covered 13 persistent and about 20 newly diagnosed Graves' disease patients, approximately 33 samples in total. The study was registered as a clinical trial and conducted in China. What the research found in general, with its limitations: Persistent disease showed preferential use of TRBV28, TRBJ1-2 and TRBJ2-5, whereas newly diagnosed disease favored TRBV20-1 and TRBJ2-1. The small sample size was acknowledged by the authors as a limitation that may reduce accuracy. Sequencing and analysis were limited to the TCR beta chain. Persistent patients shared more public clonotypes among themselves (around 3,000) than newly diagnosed patients did (about 970). Persistent Graves' disease patients showed lower TCR Shannon entropy and fewer highly expanded clones than newly diagnosed patients, suggesting clonal expansion. Because the primary lesion, thyroid tissue, could not be accessed, the study looked at peripheral blood alone.

Sample time point, as interpreted from the label and publication: persistent/refractory GD, antithyroid drugs over 5 years with positive TRAb. For both TCR sequencing and RNA sequencing, RNA was extracted from PBMCs in TRIzol. The diagnosis of Graves' disease was made according to American Thyroid Association guidelines. Patients were recruited from an endocrinology department in Xi'an, China. From each patient, approximately 9.9 milliliters of peripheral blood was collected into an EDTA anticoagulant tube. Ficoll Paque Plus density gradient separation was used to isolate PBMCs, and no further T cell sorting was done. RNA quality was checked with an Agilent 2100 Bioanalyzer and agarose gel, and concentration with a NanoDrop 2000. From its cysteine to its phenylalanine, the CDR3 spans 14 amino acids. Only CDR3 DNA is held: 42 bases, read in frame from base 1. Trimming removed 8 bases from V and 8 bases from J, leaving 21 bases between the germline ends. The germline V gene specifies MNHNS as CDR1 and SASEGT as CDR2.

The sequence was collected from a female donor with Graves disease. The sample was peripheral blood mononuclear cells (PBMCs), taken when the disease was refractory, from a patient treated with antithyroid drugs. Recombination joined TRBV6-1 with TRBJ1-2; D gene: possibly TRBD1, on 5 matching bases. The nucleotide sequence is TGTGCCAGCCGGGGGGTAACAGACCTCCTCGGCTACACCTTC. Its amino acids are CASRGVTDLLGYTF.